This note documents a single T cell receptor (beta chain) sequence. Its antigen is not identified. One end of the junction fails to match germline, which may point to a read error. The record originates from a study of regulatory T cells in long-lasting Graves disease. This CDR3 has 18 residues. This sample's time point: persistent/refractory GD, antithyroid drugs over 5 years with positive TRAb. PBMC RNA was the source of the TCR library. Study results and caveats: Favoring TRBV28, TRBJ1-2 and TRBJ2-5 was a feature seen in persistent disease.

iRepertoire HTBI primers and Arm-PCR of CDR3 regions built TCR beta libraries. A single record per CDR3 protein comes from TCRdb applying MiXCR to the multiplex PCR reads. The sample shows some 300,000 distinct CDR3 sequences, 20% to 25% of them seen only once. The chain couples TRBV12-3 or TRBV12-4 to TRBJ2-7, with 13 positions matching TRBD2. This clonotype originated in a female donor with Graves disease. The starting material was peripheral blood mononuclear cells (PBMCs), obtained when the disease was refractory, from a patient treated with antithyroid drugs. The CDR3 sequence: CVSSLSTSGRVESYEQYF. DNA for the CDR3: TGTGTCAGCAGTTTATCAACTAGCGGGAGGGTGGAGTCCTACGAGCAGTACTTC.